This T cell receptor beta chain was sequenced in a study of CD8+ T cells in alopecia areata (dated by TCRdb to 2016 to 2019). As for the study more broadly: Treated patients were enrolled in an open-label pilot trial of oral tofacitinib at 5 to 10 mg twice daily for moderate-to-severe alopecia areata. Patients stayed on tofacitinib for 6 to 18 months and then had 6 months of follow-up off drug so that delayed response and recurrence could be assessed. The SALT score, which quantifies the percentage of affected scalp surface area, was used to measure disease severity in treated patients. In both human patients and the C3H/HeJ mouse model, the study applied high-throughput TCRbeta sequencing to look at T cell clonal expansion in alopecia areata. On the human side, TCRbeta sequencing was run on scalp tissue and on sorted CD4+ and CD8+ peripheral blood T cells from healthy controls and from alopecia areata patients with either patchy or totalis/universalis disease. Biopsies were taken from tofacitinib-treated patients at baseline and at 4 and 24 weeks of treatment, and a later scalp biopsy was taken in several of the tofacitinib-treated patients. Clonality in the scalp was compared among normal scalp (n=4), patchy alopecia areata scalp (n=8), and alopecia totalis/universalis scalp (n=8). RNA was extracted with the PAXgene miRNA kit for fixed scalp, the miRNeasy kit for PBMCs, and the RNeasy kit for mouse skin. TCRbeta CDR3 regions were amplified by immunoSEQ multiplex PCR using 35 Vbeta forward and 13 Jbeta reverse primers. What the research found in general, with its limitations: Resident alphabeta T cells in normal human skin are also sequenced, complicating scalp TCR repertoire analysis, unlike mouse skin dominated by gammadelta T cells. Compared with normal scalp, lesional scalp had higher clonality and more expanded CD8+ clones, particularly in alopecia totalis/universalis, a pattern that suggests antigenic drive. Many expanded lesional clones persisted in scalp and blood during tofacitinib treatment, which may partly explain relapse after stopping treatment. Because the treated cohort was small and had just a single nonresponder, larger studies are needed to establish links between baseline CD8+ expansion and response. Tofacitinib significantly lowered scalp clonality and the number of expanded CD8+ clones among the top 100 scalp clones. TCR sequences shared between patients were less clear than in mice, possibly partly because of HLA diversity in the patient population.

Library method: the immunoSEQ multiplex PCR assay. RNA was extracted from all samples and reverse transcribed into cDNA as template for TCR sequencing. SuperScript III was used for first-strand cDNA synthesis, primed with a 2:1 mix of oligo-dT and random hexamers. A synthetic immune receptor repertoire was used to assess amplification bias, and residual bias was removed computationally. As for the original processing: Raw reads were preprocessed for error removal, and CDR3 was defined according to IMGT conventions as running from the conserved cysteine to phenylalanine. To get clonality, Shannon entropy was normalized by log2 of the number of productive unique TCRs and the result was subtracted from 1. Whether scalp clones were CD4 or CD8 was inferred by matching scalp TCRbeta sequences against CD4 and CD8 repertoires sorted from blood. TCRdb limited this immuneACCESS table to in-frame rearrangements with V and J called. A share of clones is missing; checked studies link under half to unresolved V genes, and the rest is unexplained. The V and J calls and the clone size are those of that table, but D and trimming were determined from the DNA. The sample contains more than 200,000 clones, more than 55% of them found a single time. The top ten clones comprise 1.2% of the sample.

Taken from the germline V gene, the CDR1 and CDR2 loops are SGHDT and YYEEEE. V is shortened by 4 bases, J by 4 bases, and the region joining them spans 15 bases. The CDR3 runs 15 amino acids, cysteine and phenylalanine included. CDR3 DNA only is kept here, 45 bases in frame from base 1. The sample's treatment or condition, from its label and the paper: oral pan-JAK inhibitor, 5-10 mg twice daily. Peripheral blood and lesional scalp punch biopsies were obtained from patients with alopecia areata. After PBMCs were isolated by density centrifugation and stained for CD3, CD4 and CD8, a FACSAria was used to sort CD4+ and CD8+ T cells. With respect to this clone: It lacks a known antigen. Base qualities are not recorded, but no much larger clone differs from it by a single base.

The sequence came from a human donor with alopecia areata. The sequences come from CD4+ T cells sorted from blood, collected at roughly week 45, from a patient treated with tofacitinib. Recombination linked TRBV5-6 to TRBJ1-5, and the D gene may be TRBD1, 5 bases matching. The CDR3 amino acid sequence is: CASSLGGGNNQPQHF. The sequence in DNA is TGTGCCAGCAGCCTGGGTGGGGGGAATAATCAGCCCCAGCATTTT.